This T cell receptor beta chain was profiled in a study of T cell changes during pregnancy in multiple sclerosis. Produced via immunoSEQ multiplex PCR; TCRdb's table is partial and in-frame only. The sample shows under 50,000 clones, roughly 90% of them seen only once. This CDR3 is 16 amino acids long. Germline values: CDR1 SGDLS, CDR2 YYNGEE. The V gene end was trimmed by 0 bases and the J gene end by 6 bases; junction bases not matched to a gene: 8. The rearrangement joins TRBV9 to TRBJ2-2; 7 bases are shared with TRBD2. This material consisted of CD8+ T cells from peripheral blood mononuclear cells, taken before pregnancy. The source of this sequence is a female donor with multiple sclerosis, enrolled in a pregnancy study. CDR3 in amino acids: CASSVEAGSLAGELFF. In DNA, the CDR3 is TGTGCCAGCAGCGTAGAAGCGGGGTCTTTGGCCGGGGAGCTGTTTTTT. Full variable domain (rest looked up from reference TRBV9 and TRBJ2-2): DSGVTQTPKHLITATGQRVTLRCSPRSGDLSVYWYQQSLDQGLQFLIQYYNGEERAKGNILERFSAQQFPDLHSELNLSSLELGDSALYFCASSVEAGSLAGELFFGEGSRLTVL.